This TCR beta chain was captured in a study of technical replicates of blood from a few donors. The data were produced by immunoSEQ multiplex PCR, yet TCRdb's version contains in-frame clones alone and is incomplete. The sample lists 64,000 or so clones, more than 75% occurring once. Germline V lookup: CDR1 SGDLS, CDR2 YYNGEE. The CDR3 runs 15 residues. The germline V and J ends were trimmed by 4 bases and 5 bases, with 13 bases remaining between them. Sequencing was performed on PBMCs. The TCR originated in a human donor in good health. Some clones in this sample may be carry-over from other donors' samples. The rearrangement uses TRBV9 and TRBJ1-6; D possibly corresponds to TRBD1 (5 bases). The DNA for the CDR3 is TGTGCCAGCAGCCTTAGGACACTGGATAATTCACCCCTCCACTTT. Its translation is CASSLRTLDNSPLHF. The whole variable domain, filled in from reference TRBV9 and TRBJ1-6, reads DSGVTQTPKHLITATGQRVTLRCSPRSGDLSVYWYQQSLDQGLQFLIQYYNGEERAKGNILERFSAQQFPDLHSELNLSSLELGDSALYFCASSLRTLDNSPLHFGNGTRLTVT.